Below, 32 T cell receptor beta chains from the same sample are listed, as sequenced in a study of shared clonotypes between healthy human individuals. Sequenced by immunoSEQ multiplex PCR; TCRdb stores in-frame clones only, minus some. The table lists 2 million to 2.5 million clones, roughly 95% of them singletons, with around 0.13% in the top ten. The sample was naive CD4+ T cells sorted from blood. The sample's subset: CD45RA+ positively selected. Receptor source: a man younger than 35 in good health.

This rearrangement joins TRBV7-8 to TRBJ2-2; weak D call: TRBD2 (6 bases). Germline V lookup: CDR1 SGHVS, CDR2 FQNEAQ. With 4 bases removed from V and 2 bases from J, the gap between germline ends came to 17 bases. CDR3 length equals 17 residues. CDR3 coding DNA: TGTGCCAGCAGCTCCCGAACGGCGGGGTTAAACACCGGGGAGCTGTTTTTT. It encodes CASSSRTAGLNTGELFF.

This chain joins TRBV28 and TRBJ1-2; 8 bases are shared with TRBD1. V was pared by 6 bases and J by 7 bases, with 19 bases of the junction left unmatched. Germline CDR1 is MDHEN and CDR2 is SYDVKM. The CDR3 covers 17 residues. This CDR3 is CASRTLGQGGFFGGYTF. The CDR3 region has the DNA TGTGCCAGCAGAACCCTCGGACAGGGAGGATTCTTCGGTGGCTACACCTTC.

The genes are TRBV6-5 and TRBJ2-7; weak D call: TRBD2 (6 bases). V lost 7 bases and J 2 bases, leaving 15 bases between the germline ends. Per the germline V gene, CDR1 is MNHEY and CDR2 is SVGAGI. The CDR3 loop spans 14 amino acids. DNA of the CDR3: TGTGCCAGCACCTCCGGGACTCCCGCCTACGAGCAGTACTTC. The encoded protein is CASTSGTPAYEQYF.

The V gene is TRBV5-6, the J gene TRBJ2-7; D gene unclear. In germline, CDR1 is SGHDT, CDR2 YYEEEE. CDR3 length: 15 amino acids. With 3 bases removed from V and 0 bases from J, the gap between germline ends came to 13 bases. CDR3 in amino acids: CASSSQEPSSYEQYF. In DNA, the CDR3 is TGTGCCAGCAGCTCTCAGGAACCAAGCTCCTACGAGCAGTACTTC.

On this clone: This sample also contains other DNA sequences that code for the same CDR3. The V call is TRBV25-1, the J call TRBJ2-2; TRBD1 matches at 9 bases. The CDR3 consists of 14 residues. V was pared by 7 bases and J by 2 bases, with 2 bases of the junction left unmatched. Looked up from germline, CDR1 is MGHDK and CDR2 is SYGVNS. CDR3 DNA: TGTGCCAGCACGGGACAGGGAAACACCGGGGAGCTGTTTTTT. Amino acid sequence: CASTGQGNTGELFF.

V and J are TRBV29-1 and TRBJ2-3; D is perhaps TRBD2 (6 bases). Germline V gives CDR1 SQVTM, CDR2 ANQGSEA. Trimming shortened V by 0 bases and J by 3 bases, and 13 bases separated the two germline ends. The CDR3 has 15 residues. CDR3 sequence reads: CSVEDPRERTDTQYF. CDR3 nucleotide sequence: TGCAGCGTTGAAGATCCCCGGGAGAGGACAGATACGCAGTATTTT.

V is TRBV5-1 and J is TRBJ1-5; D perhaps matches TRBD1 (5 bases). This CDR3 region has 19 residues. Germline V gene data show CDR1 as SGHRS and CDR2 as YFSETQ. Between the trimmed V and J ends, which lost 0 bases and 0 bases, there was a span of 19 bases. In DNA, the CDR3 is TGCGCCAGCAGCTTGGACAGGTTTGGGTTGTTATATAGCAATCAGCCCCAGCATTTT. Its translation: CASSLDRFGLLYSNQPQHF.

This chain uses TRBV4-3 with TRBJ2-4; TRBD2 matches 9 bases. The CDR3 length is 19 residues. The J segment lost 0 bases and the V segment lost 0 bases, leaving 9 bases of the junction unmatched. The germline CDR1 and CDR2 sequences are LGHNA and YSLEER. In DNA form, the CDR3 reads TGCGCCAGCAGCCAAGATCGAAGTAGCGGGGGTTTAGCCAAAAACATTCAGTACTTC. Amino acids: CASSQDRSSGGLAKNIQYF.

Details on this clone: The identical CDR3 is also encoded by other nucleotide sequences in the sample. CDR3 sequence (DNA): TGCGCCAGCAGCTTGGTCGGTGGAAACACCATATATTTT. Encoded protein: CASSLVGGNTIYF. J is TRBJ1-3 and V is TRBV5-1; D gene uncertain. V shed 0 bases and J shed 3 bases, with 4 bases lying between them. Germline V gives CDR1 SGHRS, CDR2 YFSETQ. This CDR3 contains 13 residues.

The rearrangement joins TRBV2 to TRBJ1-2; a possible D gene is TRBD1 (5 bases). This CDR3 contains 13 residues. Per germline, CDR1 SNHLY and CDR2 FYNNEI. The ends were cut back, 8 bases at V and 6 bases at J, with 16 bases in the middle. The DNA for the CDR3 is TGTGCCAGCGCCCTACTTCCGGGGGATGGCTACACCTTC. Its protein product is CASALLPGDGYTF.

The chain is built from TRBV2 and TRBJ2-7; 8 bases match TRBD1. The germline V gene has CDR1 SNHLY and CDR2 FYNNEI. The CDR3 is made up of 14 amino acids. V lost 6 bases to trimming and J lost 7 bases; unmatched junction nucleotides: 11. The CDR3 is CASRNFGQGREQYF. The CDR3 DNA follows: TGTGCCAGCAGAAACTTCGGACAGGGCCGGGAGCAGTACTTC.

V usage is TRBV2 and J usage is TRBJ2-4; 16 bases match TRBD2. Germline-derived CDR1 and CDR2 are SNHLY and FYNNEI. The CDR3 is 18 amino acids. J lost 8 bases, V lost 4 bases, and 11 bases had no gene match. This CDR3 reads CASSALLGLAGGLYIQYF. DNA for the CDR3: TGTGCCAGCAGTGCCTTATTGGGACTAGCGGGGGGGCTGTACATTCAGTACTTC.

V and J are TRBV29-1 and TRBJ2-7; 10 bases are a match to TRBD1. The CDR3 has 13 amino acids. V lost 7 bases, J lost 3 bases, and 6 bases stayed unmatched. Germline V gene data show CDR1 as SQVTM and CDR2 as ANQGSEA. CDR3 in DNA: TGCAGCGCCGGGGGACAGGGGATCTACGAGCAGTACTTC. Translation gives CSAGGQGIYEQYF.

To note about this clone: This sample also contains other DNA sequences that code for the same CDR3. This chain connects TRBV4-3 to TRBJ2-7; no definite D call. The length of the CDR3 is 15 residues. Trimming stripped 0 bases from V and 2 bases from J, with 11 bases between. From germline, CDR1 is LGHNA and CDR2 YSLEER. This CDR3 reads CASSQDLGRTYEQYF. CDR3 in DNA: TGCGCCAGCAGCCAAGATCTCGGCAGGACCTACGAGCAGTACTTC.

The chain is built from TRBV6-1 and TRBJ2-7; either TRBD1 or TRBD2 may supply D (6 bases each). CDR3 length equals 19 residues. Germline V gives CDR1 MNHNS, CDR2 SASEGT. V gave up 2 bases and J gave up 0 bases, with 23 bases separating them. The CDR3 reads CASSELARGPRGVSYEQYF. CDR3 nucleotide sequence: TGTGCCAGCAGTGAATTAGCCAGGGGCCCTAGGGGGGTCTCCTACGAGCAGTACTTC.

The V gene is TRBV30, the J gene TRBJ2-2; 7 bases map to TRBD2. V lost 0 bases to trimming and J lost 2 bases; unmatched junction nucleotides: 6. The CDR3 spans 16 residues. Germline-derived CDR1 and CDR2 are GTSNPN and SVGIG (reference sequence). The CDR3 loop reads CAWSVLPSGNTGELFF. CDR3 nucleotides: TGTGCCTGGAGTGTACTGCCTAGCGGAAACACCGGGGAGCTGTTTTTT.

V is TRBV19 and J is TRBJ1-5; 7 bases agree with TRBD1. The V gene's germline CDR1 is LNHDA and CDR2 SQIVND (reference sequence). V was clipped by 7 bases and J by 5 bases; unmatched bases: 5. The CDR3 length is 13 residues. The CDR3 DNA reads TGTGCCAGTAACAGGGGATGGGATCAGCCCCAGCATTTT. Protein: CASNRGWDQPQHF.

The chain combines TRBV19 with TRBJ2-1; 10 bases fit TRBD1. V was pared by 9 bases and J by 2 bases, with 7 bases of the junction left unmatched. The CDR3 is 15 amino acids. The germline CDR1 and CDR2 sequences are LNHDA and SQIVND (reference sequence). CDR3 sequence: CASNTGTGAYNEQFF. CDR3 sequence (DNA): TGTGCCAGCAACACCGGGACAGGGGCCTACAATGAGCAGTTCTTC.

V and J are TRBV25-1 and TRBJ2-5, with D perhaps TRBD2 (6 bases). The germline gives CDR1 MGHDK, CDR2 SYGVNS. There are 15 residues in the CDR3. Trimming shortened V by 1 base and J by 1 base, and 10 bases separated the two germline ends. This CDR3 is CASSESWRVQETQYF. The CDR3 coding sequence is TGTGCCAGCAGTGAATCCTGGAGGGTCCAAGAGACCCAGTACTTC.

The CDR3 sequence: CASSGDDRGYQPQHF. The CDR3, as DNA: TGTGCCAGTAGTGGCGACGACAGGGGATATCAGCCCCAGCATTTT. The V call is TRBV19, the J call TRBJ1-5; TRBD1 agrees at 8 bases. Trimming cost V 5 bases and J 5 bases; bases outside gene matches: 8. CDR3 size: 15 residues. From germline, CDR1 is LNHDA and CDR2 SQIVND (reference sequence).

The V call is TRBV5-6, the J call TRBJ1-5; no clear D. Trimming left V 2 bases short and J 5 bases short, with 11 bases between. Germline V gene sequence: CDR1 SGHDT, CDR2 YYEEEE. The CDR3 covers 14 residues. CDR3 residues: CASSFGEAYQPQHF. In DNA, the CDR3 is TGTGCCAGCAGCTTCGGGGAAGCATATCAGCCCCAGCATTTT.

The genes are TRBV7-3 and TRBJ2-6; D gene unclear. The CDR3 is made up of 17 amino acids. V dropped 5 bases and J dropped 0 bases, with 14 bases sitting between them. Germline V gene data show CDR1 as SGHTA and CDR2 as FQGTGA. The CDR3 is CASSHARGHSGANVLTF. For the CDR3, the DNA is TGTGCCAGCAGCCACGCACGTGGGCACTCTGGGGCCAACGTCCTGACTTTC.

The chain carries TRBV12-5 and TRBJ2-5; D unresolved. The germline V and J ends were trimmed by 3 bases and 0 bases, with 17 bases remaining between them. Germline CDR1 reads LGHNT; CDR2 reads FRNRAP. The CDR3 is 17 residues long. The DNA of the CDR3 is TGTGCTAGTGGTTTTTTCCAAGAAAAGAAACACCAAGAGACCCAGTACTTC. It codes for CASGFFQEKKHQETQYF.

CDR3 loop: CASTPGAETQYF. The DNA of the CDR3 is TGCGCCAGCACCCCGGGGGCCGAGACCCAGTACTTC. The chain uses TRBV5-1 and TRBJ2-5; D possibly matches TRBD1 or TRBD2 (6 bases each). This CDR3 is 12 amino acids long. Looked up from germline, CDR1 is SGHRS and CDR2 is YFSETQ. Trimming left V 6 bases short and J 5 bases short, with 11 bases between. The full variable domain, completed using reference TRBV5-1 and TRBJ2-5, is KAGVTQTPRYLIKTRGQQVTLSCSPISGHRSVSWYQQTPGQGLQFLFEYFSETQRNKGNFPGRFSGRQFSNSRSEMNVSTLELGDSALYLCASTPGAETQYFGPGTRLLVL.

The rearrangement links TRBV19 to TRBJ2-7; D is uncertain. Germline V gene data show CDR1 as LNHDA and CDR2 as SQIVND (reference sequence). Trimming left V 1 base short and J 5 bases short, with 6 bases between. The length of the CDR3 is 12 residues. The CDR3 region has the DNA TGTGCCAGTAGTATAGGATCGAACGAGCAGTACTTC. As protein: CASSIGSNEQYF.

V is TRBV10-2 and J is TRBJ2-1; the D gene could be TRBD1 or TRBD2 (6 bases each). The CDR3 is 15 amino acids. Per germline, CDR1 WSHSY and CDR2 SAAADI. V lost 8 bases and J 0 bases, leaving 14 bases between the germline ends. CDR3 residues: CASVRGQGSYNEQFF. CDR3 DNA: TGCGCCAGCGTACGGGGGCAGGGCTCCTACAATGAGCAGTTCTTC.

The V and J genes are TRBV5-1 and TRBJ1-4; D may be TRBD1 (5 bases). CDR3 length equals 16 residues. V was pared by 4 bases and J by 0 bases, with 13 bases between. CDR1 SGHRS and CDR2 YFSETQ come from the germline V gene. The CDR3 bases are TGCGCCAGCAGCCGTACAAGGGGAGCAACTAATGAAAAACTGTTTTTT. Translation gives CASSRTRGATNEKLFF.

The chain uses TRBV4-1 and TRBJ2-7; D is perhaps TRBD1 or TRBD2 (5 bases each). The germline gives CDR1 MGHRA, CDR2 YSYEKL. This CDR3 spans 16 amino acids. Trimming cost V 0 bases and J 3 bases, with 15 bases left between them. The CDR3 reads CASSQDPSGSRYEQYF. The CDR3, as DNA: TGCGCCAGCAGCCAAGATCCTTCAGGGAGTCGCTACGAGCAGTACTTC.

The chain employs TRBV7-8 and TRBJ1-4; 11 bases align to TRBD1. Germline V gene data show CDR1 as SGHVS and CDR2 as FQNEAQ. This CDR3 spans 13 amino acids. After removal of 4 bases from V and 12 bases from J, the junction contained 4 bases not matched to a gene. This chain's CDR3 is CASSSDRGQELFF. In nucleotides, the CDR3 is TGTGCCAGCAGCTCGGACAGGGGGCAAGAACTGTTTTTT.

The chain has TRBV6-1 and TRBJ2-7; TRBD2 matches at 7 bases. CDR3 length: 12 amino acids. The V gene's germline CDR1 is MNHNS and CDR2 SASEGT. V lost 5 bases, J lost 5 bases, and 3 bases stayed unmatched. For the CDR3, the DNA is TGTGCCAGCAGTCCGGGACTACACGAGCAGTACTTC. This gives the protein CASSPGLHEQYF.

The V and J genes are TRBV6-6 and TRBJ1-1; TRBD1 might be the D (6 bases). The germline V gene has CDR1 MNHNY and CDR2 SVGAGI (reference sequence). The length of the CDR3 is 13 residues. V was pared by 7 bases and J by 4 bases, with 13 bases between. The CDR3 sequence: CASTHRAPTEAFF. CDR3 nucleotide sequence: TGTGCCAGCACCCACAGGGCACCCACTGAAGCTTTCTTT.

The chain employs TRBV7-6 and TRBJ2-7, with D perhaps TRBD1 or TRBD2 (5 bases each). Looked up from germline, CDR1 is SGHVS and CDR2 is FNYEAQ. V dropped 3 bases and J dropped 4 bases, with 10 bases sitting between them. The CDR3 is made up of 13 amino acids. The CDR3 coding sequence is TGTGCCAGCAGCTTCGGGGCCGTATACGAGCAGTACTTC. It yields the protein CASSFGAVYEQYF.